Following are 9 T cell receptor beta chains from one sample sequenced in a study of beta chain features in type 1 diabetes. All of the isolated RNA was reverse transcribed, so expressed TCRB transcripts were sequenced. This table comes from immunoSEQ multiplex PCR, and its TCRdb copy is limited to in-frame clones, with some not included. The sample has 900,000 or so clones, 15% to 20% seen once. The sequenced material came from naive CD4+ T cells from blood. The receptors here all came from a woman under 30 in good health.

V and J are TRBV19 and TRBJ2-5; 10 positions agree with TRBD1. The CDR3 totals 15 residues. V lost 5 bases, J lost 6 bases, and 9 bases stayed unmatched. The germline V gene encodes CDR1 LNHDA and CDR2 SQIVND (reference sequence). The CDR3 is CASSLLGQGRQTQYF. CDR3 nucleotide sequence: TGTGCCAGTAGTCTCCTGGGACAGGGGAGGCAGACCCAGTACTTC.

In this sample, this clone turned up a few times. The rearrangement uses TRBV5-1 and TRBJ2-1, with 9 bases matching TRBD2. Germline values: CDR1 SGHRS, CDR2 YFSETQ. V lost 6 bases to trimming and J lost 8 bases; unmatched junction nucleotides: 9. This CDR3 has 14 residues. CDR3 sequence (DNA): TGCGCCAGCAAAGGGGTAGCGGGAGTGGATGAGCAGTTCTTC. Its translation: CASKGVAGVDEQFF.

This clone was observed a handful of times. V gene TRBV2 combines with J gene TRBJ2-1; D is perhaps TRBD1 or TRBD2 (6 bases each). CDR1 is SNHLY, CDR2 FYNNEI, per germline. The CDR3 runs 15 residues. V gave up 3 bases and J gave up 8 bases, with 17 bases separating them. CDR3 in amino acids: CASSEEGGFVDEQFF. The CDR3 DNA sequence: TGTGCCAGCAGTGAGGAGGGGGGATTTGTCGATGAGCAGTTCTTC.

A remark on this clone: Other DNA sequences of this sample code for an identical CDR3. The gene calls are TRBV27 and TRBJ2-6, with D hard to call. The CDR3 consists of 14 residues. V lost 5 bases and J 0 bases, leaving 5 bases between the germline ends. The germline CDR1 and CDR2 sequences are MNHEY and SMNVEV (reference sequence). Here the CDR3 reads CASSLLSGANVLTF. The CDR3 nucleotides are TGTGCCAGCAGTCTCCTCTCTGGGGCCAACGTCCTGACTTTC.

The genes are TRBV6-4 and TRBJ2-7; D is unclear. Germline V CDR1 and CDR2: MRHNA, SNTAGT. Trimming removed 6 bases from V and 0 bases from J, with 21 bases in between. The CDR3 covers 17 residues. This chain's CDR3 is CASRQEPRDTHSYEQYF. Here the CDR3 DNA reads TGTGCCAGCAGGCAAGAACCAAGAGATACCCACTCCTACGAGCAGTACTTC.

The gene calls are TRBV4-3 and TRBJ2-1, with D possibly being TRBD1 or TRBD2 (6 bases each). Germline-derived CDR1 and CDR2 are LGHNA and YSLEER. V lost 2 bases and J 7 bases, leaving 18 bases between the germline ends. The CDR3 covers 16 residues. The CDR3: CASSQNRAGYLNEQFF. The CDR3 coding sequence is TGCGCCAGCAGCCAAAACAGGGCGGGGTACTTGAATGAGCAGTTCTTC.

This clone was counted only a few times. Here the CDR3 reads CASGMTGRNQPQHF. CDR3 coding DNA: TGCGCCAGCGGGATGACAGGGAGGAATCAGCCCCAGCATTTT. This sequence joins TRBV10-2 and TRBJ1-5; 7 bases are a match to TRBD1. V was pared by 8 bases and J by 4 bases, with 8 bases of the junction left unmatched. This CDR3 region has 14 residues. Germline loops: CDR1 WSHSY, CDR2 SAAADI.

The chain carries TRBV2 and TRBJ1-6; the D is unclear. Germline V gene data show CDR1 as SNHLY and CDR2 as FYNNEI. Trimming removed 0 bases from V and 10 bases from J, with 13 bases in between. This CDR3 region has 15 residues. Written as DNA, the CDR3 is TGTGCCAGCAGTGAAGCATCGGTCGGATGGTCACCCCTCCACTTT. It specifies CASSEASVGWSPLHF.

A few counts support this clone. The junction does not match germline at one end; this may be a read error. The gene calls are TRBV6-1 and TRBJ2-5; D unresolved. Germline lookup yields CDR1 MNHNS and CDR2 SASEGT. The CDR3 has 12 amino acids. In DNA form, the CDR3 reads TGTGCCAGCAGGGAAGTCGCAGAGACCCAGTACTTC. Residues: CASREVAETQYF.